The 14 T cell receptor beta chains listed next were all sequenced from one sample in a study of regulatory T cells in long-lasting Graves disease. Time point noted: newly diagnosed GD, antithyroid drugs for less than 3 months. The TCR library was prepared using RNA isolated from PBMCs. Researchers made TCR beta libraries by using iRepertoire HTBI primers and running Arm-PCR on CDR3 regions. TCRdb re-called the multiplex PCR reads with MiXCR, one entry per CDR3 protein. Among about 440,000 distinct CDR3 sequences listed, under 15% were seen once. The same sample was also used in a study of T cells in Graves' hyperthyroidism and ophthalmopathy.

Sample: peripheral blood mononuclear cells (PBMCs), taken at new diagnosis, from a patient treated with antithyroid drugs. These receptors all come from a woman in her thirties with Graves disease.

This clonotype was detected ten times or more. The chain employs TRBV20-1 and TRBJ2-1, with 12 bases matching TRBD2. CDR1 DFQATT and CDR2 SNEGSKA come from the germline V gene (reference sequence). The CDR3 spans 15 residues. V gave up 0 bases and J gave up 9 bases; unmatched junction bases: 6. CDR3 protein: CSARDGASGRGEQFF. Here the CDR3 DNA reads TGCAGTGCTAGAGATGGCGCTAGCGGGAGGGGTGAGCAGTTCTTC.

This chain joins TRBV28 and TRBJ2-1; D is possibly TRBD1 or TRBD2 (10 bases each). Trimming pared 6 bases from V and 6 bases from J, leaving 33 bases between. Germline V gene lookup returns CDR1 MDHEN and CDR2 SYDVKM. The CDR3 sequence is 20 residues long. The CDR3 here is CASSPRTGGWASGSANEQFF. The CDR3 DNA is TGTGCCAGCAGCCCGAGGACAGGGGGTTGGGCTAGCGGGAGTGCCAATGAGCAGTTCTTC.

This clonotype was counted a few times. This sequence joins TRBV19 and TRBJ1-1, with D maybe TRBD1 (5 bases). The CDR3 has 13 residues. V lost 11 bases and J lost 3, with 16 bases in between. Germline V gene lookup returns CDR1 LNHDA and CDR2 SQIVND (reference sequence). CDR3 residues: CALTAGRDTEAFF. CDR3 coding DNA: TGTGCCCTTACGGCGGGCAGGGACACTGAAGCTTTCTTT.

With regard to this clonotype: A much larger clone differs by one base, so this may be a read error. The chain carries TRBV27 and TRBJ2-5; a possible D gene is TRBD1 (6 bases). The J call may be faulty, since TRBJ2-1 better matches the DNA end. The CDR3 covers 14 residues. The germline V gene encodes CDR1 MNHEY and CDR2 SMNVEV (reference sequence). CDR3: CASSGYRDTYEQFF. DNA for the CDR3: TGTGCCAGCAGTGGCTACAGGGATACCTACGAGCAGTTCTTC.

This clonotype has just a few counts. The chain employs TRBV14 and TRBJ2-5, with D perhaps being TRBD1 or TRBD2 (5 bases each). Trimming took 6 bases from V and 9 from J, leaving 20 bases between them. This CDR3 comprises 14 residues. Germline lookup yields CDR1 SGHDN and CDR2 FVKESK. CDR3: CASSPGTLIGAQYF. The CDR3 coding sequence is TGTGCCAGCAGTCCCGGGACGTTAATTGGGGCCCAGTACTTC.

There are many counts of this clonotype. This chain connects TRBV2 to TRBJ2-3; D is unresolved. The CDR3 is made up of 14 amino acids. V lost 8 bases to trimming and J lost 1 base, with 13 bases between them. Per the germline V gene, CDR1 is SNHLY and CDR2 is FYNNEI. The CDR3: CASVISGRTDTQYF. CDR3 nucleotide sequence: TGTGCCAGCGTCATCAGTGGGCGCACAGATACGCAGTATTTT.

The CDR3 is CASSVAGGRDTGELFF. CDR3 in DNA: TGTGCCAGCAGCGTAGCGGGCGGGAGGGACACCGGGGAGCTGTTTTTT. This chain joins TRBV9 and TRBJ2-2; TRBD2 matches 9 bases. Germline CDR1 SGDLS, CDR2 YYNGEE. V gave up 0 bases and J gave up 3 bases; unmatched junction bases: 3. CDR3 length equals 16 residues.

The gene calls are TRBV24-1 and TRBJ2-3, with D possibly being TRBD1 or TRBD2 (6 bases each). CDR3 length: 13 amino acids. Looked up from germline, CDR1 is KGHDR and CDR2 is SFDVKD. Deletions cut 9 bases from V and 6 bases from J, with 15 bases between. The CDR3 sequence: CATRRGGGDTQYF. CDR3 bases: TGTGCCACCCGGAGAGGAGGGGGGGATACGCAGTATTTT.

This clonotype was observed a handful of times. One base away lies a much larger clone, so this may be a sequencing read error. In DNA form, the CDR3 reads TGTGCCAGCAGTTTTCAGGGGGCGGATAGGAGTGAGCAGTTCTTC. It yields the protein CASSFQGADRSEQFF. The chain carries TRBV28 and TRBJ2-1; TRBD1 matches at 8 bases. With V trimmed by 3 bases and J by 9 bases, 10 bases remained unmatched. Germline CDR1 and CDR2: MDHEN and SYDVKM. The CDR3 runs to 15 residues.

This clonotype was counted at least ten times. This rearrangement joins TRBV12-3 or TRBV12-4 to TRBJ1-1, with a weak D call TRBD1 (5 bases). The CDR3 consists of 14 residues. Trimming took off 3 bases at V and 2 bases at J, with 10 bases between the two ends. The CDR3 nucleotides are TGTGCCAGCAGTTTCGGGACCGAAAACACTGAAGCTTTCTTT. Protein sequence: CASSFGTENTEAFF.

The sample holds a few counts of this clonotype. The CDR3 DNA sequence: TGCGCCAGCAGCTCGTGGTCCACGGTGGGTAGCGGGAGCCCCACAGATACGCAGTATTTT. Protein: CASSSWSTVGSGSPTDTQYF. The chain carries TRBV5-1 and TRBJ2-3; 9 nucleotides match TRBD2. Per the germline V gene, CDR1 is SGHRS and CDR2 is YFSETQ. The CDR3 is 20 amino acids. V was clipped by 3 bases and J by 2 bases; unmatched bases: 19.

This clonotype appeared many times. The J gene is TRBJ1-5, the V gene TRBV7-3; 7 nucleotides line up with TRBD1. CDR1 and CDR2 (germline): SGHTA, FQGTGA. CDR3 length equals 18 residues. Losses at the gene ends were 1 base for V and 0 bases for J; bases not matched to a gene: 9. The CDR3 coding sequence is TGTGCCAGCAGCTTAATAAGGCGGGACAGCCATAGCAATCAGCCCCAGCATTTT. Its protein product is CASSLIRRDSHSNQPQHF.

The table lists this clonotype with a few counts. The chain's CDR3 is CASTINSNQPQHF. The DNA of the CDR3 is TGTGCCAGCACCATAAATAGCAATCAGCCCCAGCATTTT. The chain carries TRBV2 and TRBJ1-5; D uncertain. This CDR3 is 13 amino acids long. V was trimmed by 7 bases and J by 0 bases, leaving 7 bases between them. CDR1 is SNHLY and CDR2 is FYNNEI in the germline V gene.

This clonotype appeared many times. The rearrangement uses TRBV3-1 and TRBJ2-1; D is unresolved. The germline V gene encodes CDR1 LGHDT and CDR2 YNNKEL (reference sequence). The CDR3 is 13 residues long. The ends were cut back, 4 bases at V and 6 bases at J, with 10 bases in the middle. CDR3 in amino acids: CASSLRVFNEQFF. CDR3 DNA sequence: TGTGCCAGCAGCCTCCGAGTGTTCAATGAGCAGTTCTTC.